The clone carrying this T cell receptor beta chain was recorded a few times. The antigen remains unidentified. Germline CDR1 and CDR2: SGHDN and FVKESK. This CDR3 region has 15 residues. V was clipped by 0 bases and J by 4 bases, with 12 bases between them. The record originates from a study of siplizumab effects on memory and regulatory T cells. TCRdb's table, derived via immunoSEQ multiplex PCR, lists solely in-frame clones and lacks some. The table lists 85,000 to 95,000 clones, roughly 94% of them singletons, with 0.3% in the top ten. General study points: Memory cells seemed less diverse than naive T cells, which seemed major alloresponse contributors. Proliferating CD4+ or CD8+ clones, roughly 75-97% of them, lacked an assignable naive or memory phenotype. Mappable CD4+ clones that were alloreactive averaged roughly 66% Treg-derived with siplizumab versus approximately 25% in controls.

Sequencing was done on a sample of non-Treg CD4+ T cells sorted from blood. The TCR comes from a human donor in good health. This chain joins TRBV14 and TRBJ1-2; possibly TRBD1 for D (5 bases). The CDR3 DNA follows: TGTGCCAGCAGCCAAGATGGACAACAAACCTATGGCTACACCTTC. Amino acid sequence: CASSQDGQQTYGYTF.